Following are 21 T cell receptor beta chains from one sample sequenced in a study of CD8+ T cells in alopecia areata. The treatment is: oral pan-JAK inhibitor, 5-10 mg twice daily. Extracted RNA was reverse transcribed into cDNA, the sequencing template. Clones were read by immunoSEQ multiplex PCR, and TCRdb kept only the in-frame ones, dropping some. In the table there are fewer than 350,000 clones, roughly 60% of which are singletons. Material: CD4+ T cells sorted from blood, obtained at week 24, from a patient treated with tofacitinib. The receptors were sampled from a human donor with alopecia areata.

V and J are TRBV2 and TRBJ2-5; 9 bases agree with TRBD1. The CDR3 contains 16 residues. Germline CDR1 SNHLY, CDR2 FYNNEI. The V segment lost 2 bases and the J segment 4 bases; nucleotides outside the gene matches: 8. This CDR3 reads CASSERGQGIGETQYF. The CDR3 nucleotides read TGTGCCAGCAGTGAAAGGGGACAGGGAATTGGAGAGACCCAGTACTTC.

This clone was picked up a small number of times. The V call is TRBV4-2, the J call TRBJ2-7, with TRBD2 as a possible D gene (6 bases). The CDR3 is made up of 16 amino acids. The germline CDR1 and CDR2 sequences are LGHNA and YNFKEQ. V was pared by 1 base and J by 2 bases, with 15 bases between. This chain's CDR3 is CASSQAGAGNPYEQYF. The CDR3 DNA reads TGTGCCAGCAGCCAAGCGGGCGCGGGAAACCCCTACGAGCAGTACTTC.

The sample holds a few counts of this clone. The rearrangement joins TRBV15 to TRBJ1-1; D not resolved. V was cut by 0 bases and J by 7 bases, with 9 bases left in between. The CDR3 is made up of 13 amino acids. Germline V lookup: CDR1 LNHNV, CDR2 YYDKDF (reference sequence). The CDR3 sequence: CATSRDEGSEAFF. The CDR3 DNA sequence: TGTGCCACCAGCAGAGATGAGGGCAGTGAAGCTTTCTTT.

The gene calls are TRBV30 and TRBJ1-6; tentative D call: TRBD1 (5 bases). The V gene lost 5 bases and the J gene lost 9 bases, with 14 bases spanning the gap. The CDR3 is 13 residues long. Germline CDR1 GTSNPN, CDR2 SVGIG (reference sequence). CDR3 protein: CAWGEGFSSPLHF. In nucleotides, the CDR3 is TGTGCCTGGGGGGAGGGGTTTAGTTCACCCCTCCACTTT. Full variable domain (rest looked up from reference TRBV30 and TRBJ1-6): SQTIHQWPATLVQPVGSPLSLECTVEGTSNPNLYWYRQAAGRGLQLLFYSVGIGQISSEVPQNLSASRPQDRQFILSSKKLLLSDSGFYLCAWGEGFSSPLHFGNGTRLTVT.

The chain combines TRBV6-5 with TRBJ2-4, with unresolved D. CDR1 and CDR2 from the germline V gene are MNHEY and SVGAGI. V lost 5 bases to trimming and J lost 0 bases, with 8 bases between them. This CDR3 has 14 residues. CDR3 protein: CASSEVIAKNIQYF. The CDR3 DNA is TGTGCCAGCAGTGAAGTCATAGCCAAAAACATTCAGTACTTC.

CDR3 loop: CASSYSQGGDYGYTF. The CDR3 DNA sequence: TGTGCCAGCAGTTACTCCCAGGGAGGTGACTATGGCTACACCTTC. The rearrangement links TRBV6-5 to TRBJ1-2, with D possibly being TRBD1 (5 bases). This CDR3 spans 15 amino acids. V was clipped by 0 bases and J by 3 bases, with 11 bases between them. CDR1 MNHEY and CDR2 SVGAGI come from the germline V gene.

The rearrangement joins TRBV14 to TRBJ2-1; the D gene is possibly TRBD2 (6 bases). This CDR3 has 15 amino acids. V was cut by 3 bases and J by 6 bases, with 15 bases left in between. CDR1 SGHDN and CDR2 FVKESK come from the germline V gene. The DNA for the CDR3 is TGTGCCAGCAGCCAGGAAAGACTAGTTTCCAATGAGCAGTTCTTC. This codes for CASSQERLVSNEQFF.

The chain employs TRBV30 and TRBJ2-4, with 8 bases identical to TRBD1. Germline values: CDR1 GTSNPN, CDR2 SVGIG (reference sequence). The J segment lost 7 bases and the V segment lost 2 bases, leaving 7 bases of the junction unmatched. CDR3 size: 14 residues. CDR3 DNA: TGTGCCTGGAGTAATTGGCAGGGGGCCAACATTCAGTACTTC. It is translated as CAWSNWQGANIQYF.

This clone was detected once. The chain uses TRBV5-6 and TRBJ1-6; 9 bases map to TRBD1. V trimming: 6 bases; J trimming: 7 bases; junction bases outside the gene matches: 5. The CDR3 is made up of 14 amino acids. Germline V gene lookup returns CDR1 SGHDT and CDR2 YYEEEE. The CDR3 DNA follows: TGTGCCAGCATACAGGGGGCGCGCAATTCACCCCTCCACTTT. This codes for CASIQGARNSPLHF.

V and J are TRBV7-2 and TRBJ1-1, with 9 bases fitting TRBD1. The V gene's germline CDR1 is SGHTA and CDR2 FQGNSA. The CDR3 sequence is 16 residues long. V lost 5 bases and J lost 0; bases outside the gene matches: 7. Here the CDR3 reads CASSRTGATMNTEAFF. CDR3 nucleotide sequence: TGTGCCAGCAGCCGGACAGGGGCCACCATGAACACTGAAGCTTTCTTT.

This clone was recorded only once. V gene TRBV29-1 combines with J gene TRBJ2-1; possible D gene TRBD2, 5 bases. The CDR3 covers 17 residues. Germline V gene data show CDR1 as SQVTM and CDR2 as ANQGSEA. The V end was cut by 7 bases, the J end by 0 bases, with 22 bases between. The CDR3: CSGEKTRLDLSYNEQFF. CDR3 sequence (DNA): TGCAGCGGGGAGAAGACCCGCCTGGACCTCTCCTACAATGAGCAGTTCTTC.

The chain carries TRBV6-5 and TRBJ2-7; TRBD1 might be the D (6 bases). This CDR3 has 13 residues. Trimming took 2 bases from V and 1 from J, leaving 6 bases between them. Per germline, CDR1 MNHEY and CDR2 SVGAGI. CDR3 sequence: CASSYRGSYEQYF. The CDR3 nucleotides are TGTGCCAGCAGTTACAGGGGGTCCTACGAGCAGTACTTC.

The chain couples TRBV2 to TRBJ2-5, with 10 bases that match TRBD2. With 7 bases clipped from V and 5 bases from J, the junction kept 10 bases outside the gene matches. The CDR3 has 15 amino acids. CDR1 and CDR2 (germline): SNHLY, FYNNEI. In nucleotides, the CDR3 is TGTGCCAGCATCCGGACTAGCGGCGGTTGGGAGACCCAGTACTTC. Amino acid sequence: CASIRTSGGWETQYF.

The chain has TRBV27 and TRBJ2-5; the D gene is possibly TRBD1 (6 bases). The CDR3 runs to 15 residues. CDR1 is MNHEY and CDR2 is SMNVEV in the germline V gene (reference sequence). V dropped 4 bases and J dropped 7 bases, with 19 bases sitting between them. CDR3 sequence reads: CASSSFTRGSGTQYF. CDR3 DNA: TGTGCCAGCAGTTCCTTCACTAGGGGGTCGGGGACCCAGTACTTC.

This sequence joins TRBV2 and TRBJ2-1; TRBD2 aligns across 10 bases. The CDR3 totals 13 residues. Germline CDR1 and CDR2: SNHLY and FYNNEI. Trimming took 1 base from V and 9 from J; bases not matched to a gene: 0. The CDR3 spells CASSEGTSGEQFF. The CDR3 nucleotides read TGTGCCAGCAGTGAAGGGACTAGCGGTGAGCAGTTCTTC.

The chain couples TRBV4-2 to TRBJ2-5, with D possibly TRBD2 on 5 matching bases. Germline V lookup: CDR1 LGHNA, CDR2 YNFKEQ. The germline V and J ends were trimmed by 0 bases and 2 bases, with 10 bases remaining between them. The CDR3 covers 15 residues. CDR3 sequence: CASSQDKAGQETQYF. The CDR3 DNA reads TGTGCCAGCAGCCAAGATAAGGCGGGTCAAGAGACCCAGTACTTC.

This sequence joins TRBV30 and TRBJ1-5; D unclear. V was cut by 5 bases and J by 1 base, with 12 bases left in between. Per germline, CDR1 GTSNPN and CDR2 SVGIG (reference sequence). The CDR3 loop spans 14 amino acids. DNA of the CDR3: TGTGCCTGGGGCTCGGGGTTAAGCAATCAGCCCCAGCATTTT. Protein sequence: CAWGSGLSNQPQHF. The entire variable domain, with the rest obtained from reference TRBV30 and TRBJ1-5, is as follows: SQTIHQWPATLVQPVGSPLSLECTVEGTSNPNLYWYRQAAGRGLQLLFYSVGIGQISSEVPQNLSASRPQDRQFILSSKKLLLSDSGFYLCAWGSGLSNQPQHFGDGTRLSIL.

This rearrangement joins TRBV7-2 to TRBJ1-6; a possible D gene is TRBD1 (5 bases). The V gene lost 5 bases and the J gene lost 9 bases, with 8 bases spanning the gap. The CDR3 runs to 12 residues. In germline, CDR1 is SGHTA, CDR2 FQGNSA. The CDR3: CASSTQGSPLHF. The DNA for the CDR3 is TGTGCCAGCAGCACCCAGGGTTCACCCCTCCACTTT.

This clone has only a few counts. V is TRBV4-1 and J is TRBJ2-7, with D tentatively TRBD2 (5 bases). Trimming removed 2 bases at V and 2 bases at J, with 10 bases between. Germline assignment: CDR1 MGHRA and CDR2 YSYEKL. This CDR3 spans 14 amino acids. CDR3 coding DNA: TGCGCCAGCAGCCAACTAGCCTATCCCTACGAGCAGTACTTC. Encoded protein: CASSQLAYPYEQYF.

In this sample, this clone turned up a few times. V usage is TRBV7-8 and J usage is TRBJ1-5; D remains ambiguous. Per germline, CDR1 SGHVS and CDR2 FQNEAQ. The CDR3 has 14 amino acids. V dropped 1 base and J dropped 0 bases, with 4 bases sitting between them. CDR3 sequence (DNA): TGTGCCAGCAGCTTAGGCCGTAGCAATCAGCCCCAGCATTTT. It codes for CASSLGRSNQPQHF.

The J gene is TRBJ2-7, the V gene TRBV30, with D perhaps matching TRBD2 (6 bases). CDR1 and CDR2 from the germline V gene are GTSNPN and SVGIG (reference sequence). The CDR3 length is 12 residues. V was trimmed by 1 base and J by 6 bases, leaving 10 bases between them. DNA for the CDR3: TGTGCCTGGAGTGGCGGGGTTACCGAGCAGTACTTC. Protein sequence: CAWSGGVTEQYF.